This T cell receptor (beta chain) was recovered during a study of blood T cells in healthy people across ages. Study results and limitations: Naive T cell percentage by flow cytometry tracked strongly with beta diversity.

Primed by a sample-barcoded 5' primer and a J-beta primer mix, a second PCR proceeded for about 7 to 11 cycles. Every sample produced at least 2.5 million CDR3-containing paired-end reads. A single record per CDR3 protein comes from TCRdb applying MiXCR to the 5' RACE reads. The table has some 860,000 distinct CDR3 sequences, just over 55% seen once. This clonotype was observed a few times. What it recognizes is unknown. Germline CDR1 SGHTA, CDR2 FQGNSA. The CDR3 is 13 amino acids. V lost 5 bases to trimming and J lost 6 bases, with 11 bases between them. The sample was blood. This chain connects TRBV7-2 to TRBJ2-1; the D is unclear. The source is a man between 40 and 49 years old in good health. The CDR3 spells CASSHDGPNEQFF. In DNA, the CDR3 is TGTGCCAGCAGCCATGACGGGCCCAATGAGCAGTTCTTC.